The following is a TCR beta chain sequence with its context. The antigen is unknown. This CDR3 contains 17 residues. V lost 0 bases, J lost 2 bases, and 0 bases stayed unmatched. Per germline, CDR1 MGHRA and CDR2 YSYEKL. Profiling relied on immunoSEQ multiplex PCR, and the TCRdb table lists in-frame clones only, not all of them. The table records under 30,000 clones, around 80% of them present only once. These data come from a study of high-grade serous ovarian cancer treatment subgroups. About the research overall: On average, approximately 15,000 reads and 7,494 unique TCR beta rearrangements were obtained per sample. Broader study findings: These tumor repertoires lack spatial information from bulk sequencing. Repertoire similarity ranged roughly 0.1 to 0.85 between tumors of one patient. Repertoire analysis covered CDR3 alone, not CDR1 or CDR2.

Tumor samples were taken before definitive surgery or chemotherapy. Sequenced sample: tumor tissue. This chain joins TRBV4-1 and TRBJ2-6; TRBD2 aligns across 11 bases. This TCR was recovered from a human donor with high-grade serous ovarian cancer. The CDR3 region is CASSQELAGAGANVLTF. In DNA, the CDR3 is TGCGCCAGCAGCCAAGAACTAGCGGGAGCTGGGGCCAACGTCCTGACTTTC.